The 29 T cell receptor beta chains presented below share a single source sample, sequenced in a study of cytomegalovirus exposure and HLA in healthy donors. Use of 60 Vbeta and 13 Jbeta primers characterized the PCR. The assay was immunoSEQ multiplex PCR, and TCRdb's table has in-frame clones only and misses some. The sample lists some 150,000 clones, more than 75% seen once, with more than 4% in the top ten. Input material: PBMCs. Every receptor here comes from a woman in her thirties in good health and CMV-seronegative.

This clone was detected only once. As DNA, the CDR3 is TGTGCCAGCTCACTGGGACAGGCGGCCTACGAGCAGTACTTC. Translated, it gives CASSLGQAAYEQYF. The J gene is TRBJ2-7, the V gene TRBV18, with TRBD1 matching over 8 bases. Germline CDR1 reads KGHSH; CDR2 reads LQKENI. V was clipped by 4 bases and J by 2 bases; unmatched bases: 4. This CDR3 is 14 amino acids long.

The chain uses TRBV6-5 and TRBJ1-2; no reliable D call. The V end was cut by 6 bases, the J end by 7 bases, with 18 bases between. CDR1 MNHEY and CDR2 SVGAGI come from the germline V gene. The CDR3 sequence is 14 residues long. CDR3 nucleotide sequence: TGTGCCAGCAGCGGGGAGGCGCGGCCAGCTGGCTACACCTTC. Translating it yields CASSGEARPAGYTF.

The chain has TRBV5-1 and TRBJ2-3; D is ambiguous. The germline V gene encodes CDR1 SGHRS and CDR2 YFSETQ. V was pared by 4 bases and J by 3 bases, with 9 bases between. The CDR3 sequence is 13 residues long. Here the CDR3 reads CASSLQRTDTQYF. The DNA for the CDR3 is TGCGCCAGCAGCCTACAGAGAACAGATACGCAGTATTTT.

The chain carries TRBV19 and TRBJ1-1; D unresolved. The V end was cut by 3 bases, the J end by 1 base, with 6 bases between. The CDR3 consists of 13 residues. Germline assignment: CDR1 LNHDA and CDR2 SQIVND (reference sequence). The CDR3 region is CASSISPNTEAFF. The DNA of the CDR3 is TGTGCCAGTAGTATCTCCCCGAACACTGAAGCTTTCTTT. Full variable domain (remainder filled in from reference TRBV19 and TRBJ1-1): DGGITQSPKYLFRKEGQNVTLSCEQNLNHDAMYWYRQDPGQGLRLIYYSQIVNDFQKGDIAEGYSVSREKKESFPLTVTSAQKNPTAFYLCASSISPNTEAFFGQGTRLTVV.

The rearrangement links TRBV29-1 to TRBJ2-1; the D gene is possibly TRBD1 (6 bases). The germline gives CDR1 SQVTM, CDR2 ANQGSEA. The CDR3 runs to 13 residues. V lost 3 bases and J lost 5, with 11 bases in between. CDR3 coding DNA: TGCAGCGTTGACAGGGGTCTTGACAATGAGCAGTTCTTC. Translated: CSVDRGLDNEQFF.

The chain recombines TRBV5-4 with TRBJ2-3; no firm D call. CDR3 size: 15 residues. V was shortened by 1 base and J by 1 base, with 10 bases between the two germline ends. Germline CDR1 and CDR2: SGHNT and YYREEE (reference sequence). CDR3 loop: CASSLRQDRTDTQYF. DNA for the CDR3: TGTGCCAGCAGCTTGCGGCAGGATCGCACAGATACGCAGTATTTT.

The chain employs TRBV29-1 and TRBJ2-1; 10 bases are shared with TRBD2. The CDR3 consists of 13 residues. J lost 7 bases, V lost 7 bases, and 7 bases had no gene match. Germline V gene lookup returns CDR1 SQVTM and CDR2 ANQGSEA. This chain's CDR3 is CSGSGRARNEQFF. In DNA, the CDR3 is TGCAGCGGAAGCGGGAGGGCTAGAAATGAGCAGTTCTTC.

V is TRBV28 and J is TRBJ2-3; 7 bases match TRBD2. Looked up from germline, CDR1 is MDHEN and CDR2 is SYDVKM. The CDR3 is made up of 17 amino acids. Trimming removed 3 bases from V and 1 base from J; junction bases left unmatched: 10. The CDR3 region has the DNA TGTGCCAGCAGTTTCCCCATTGCCGCGGGGGGCACAGATACGCAGTATTTT. Residues: CASSFPIAAGGTDTQYF.

This chain links TRBV4-3 with TRBJ2-1, with 8 positions matching TRBD2. Germline V gene data show CDR1 as LGHNA and CDR2 as YSLEER. The CDR3 runs 13 residues. J was trimmed by 8 bases and V by 6 bases; bases with no gene match: 6. CDR3 sequence: CASSAQRGYEQFF. CDR3 bases: TGCGCCAGCAGTGCCCAGCGGGGGTATGAGCAGTTCTTC.

This chain connects TRBV2 to TRBJ2-7, with 12 positions matching TRBD2. CDR3 length: 14 residues. V was clipped by 5 bases and J by 3 bases; unmatched bases: 2. Germline V gene lookup returns CDR1 SNHLY and CDR2 FYNNEI. The CDR3 loop is CASSRTSGNYEQYF. Written as DNA, the CDR3 is TGTGCCAGCAGTCGGACTAGCGGGAACTACGAGCAGTACTTC.

The chain joins TRBV7-9 to TRBJ2-1; 14 bases agree with TRBD2. This CDR3 is 17 amino acids long. Germline trimming cut 6 bases from V and 6 bases from J; bases unmatched to any gene: 10. From germline, CDR1 is SEHNR and CDR2 FQNEAQ (reference sequence). The CDR3 reads CASRVTGTSGSGNEQFF. For the CDR3, the DNA is TGTGCCAGCAGGGTCACCGGGACTAGCGGGAGTGGCAATGAGCAGTTCTTC. The entire variable domain, with the rest obtained from reference TRBV7-9 and TRBJ2-1, is as follows: DTGVSQNPRHKITKRGQNVTFRCDPISEHNRLYWYRQTLGQGPEFLTYFQNEAQLEKSRLLSDRFSAERPKGSFSTLEIQRTEQGDSAMYLCASRVTGTSGSGNEQFFGPGTRLTVL.

Comments on this clone: Compared with germline, one end of the junction differs, possibly owing to a read error. CDR3 loop: CSSSLDPLYNSPLHF. Here the CDR3 DNA reads TGTTCCAGCAGCTTAGATCCGTTATATAATTCACCCCTCCACTTT. The rearrangement joins TRBV7-9 to TRBJ1-6; D is uncertain. The CDR3 length is 15 residues. In germline, CDR1 is SEHNR, CDR2 FQNEAQ (reference sequence).

This clone was seen a single time. The chain employs TRBV4-3 and TRBJ2-1, with no clear D. The CDR3 extends over 17 amino acids. Trimming shortened V by 0 bases and J by 0 bases, and 12 bases separated the two germline ends. Germline V lookup: CDR1 LGHNA, CDR2 YSLEER. As DNA, the CDR3 is TGCGCCAGCAGCCAAGATCTTACTTCAAGCTCCTACAATGAGCAGTTCTTC. Translation: CASSQDLTSSSYNEQFF.

The rearrangement links TRBV29-1 to TRBJ1-2; perhaps TRBD1 as D (6 bases). Trimming pared 6 bases from V and 7 bases from J, leaving 12 bases between. Germline V gene sequence: CDR1 SQVTM, CDR2 ANQGSEA. This CDR3 has 11 amino acids. The CDR3 loop is CSVTQGIGYTF. The CDR3 nucleotides read TGCAGCGTGACACAGGGAATTGGCTACACCTTC.

The chain has TRBV30 and TRBJ1-5, with TRBD1 as a possible D gene (6 bases). The germline gives CDR1 GTSNPN, CDR2 SVGIG (reference sequence). This CDR3 has 13 amino acids. The V and J ends lost 2 bases and 6 bases respectively, with 11 bases between them. This CDR3 reads CAWSSQGSQPQHF. The CDR3 DNA follows: TGTGCCTGGAGTTCCCAGGGGAGTCAGCCCCAGCATTTT. The full variable domain, with the rest looked up from reference TRBV30 and TRBJ1-5, is SQTIHQWPATLVQPVGSPLSLECTVEGTSNPNLYWYRQAAGRGLQLLFYSVGIGQISSEVPQNLSASRPQDRQFILSSKKLLLSDSGFYLCAWSSQGSQPQHFGDGTRLSIL.

The V call is TRBV11-3, the J call TRBJ2-5, with 7 bases that match TRBD1. Germline V gene lookup returns CDR1 SGHNT and CDR2 YENEEA. CDR3 length equals 15 residues. V shed 4 bases and J 1 base; nucleotides not matched to a gene: 6. CDR3 in DNA: TGTGCCAGCAGCTCGGGGACAGCGCTCCAAGAGACCCAGTACTTC. It encodes CASSSGTALQETQYF. Full variable domain (rest looked up from reference TRBV11-3 and TRBJ2-5): EAGVVQSPRYKIIEKKQPVAFWCNPISGHNTLYWYLQNLGQGPELLIRYENEEAVDDSQLPKDRFSAERLKGVDSTLKIQPAELGDSAVYLCASSSGTALQETQYFGPGTRLLVL.

The rearrangement joins TRBV7-9 to TRBJ2-7; 11 positions match TRBD1. With V trimmed by 4 bases and J by 2 bases, 4 bases remained unmatched. Per germline, CDR1 SEHNR and CDR2 FQNEAQ (reference sequence). CDR3 length: 15 residues. This CDR3 reads CASSSRDRGAYEQYF. DNA of the CDR3: TGTGCCAGCAGCTCCCGGGACAGGGGGGCCTACGAGCAGTACTTC.

This chain uses TRBV28 with TRBJ1-6; D uncertain. CDR1 is MDHEN and CDR2 is SYDVKM in the germline V gene. V was clipped by 2 bases and J by 10 bases, with 12 bases between them. The CDR3 is 14 residues long. The CDR3 is CASSLPTRGSPLHF. Written as DNA, the CDR3 is TGTGCCAGCAGTTTACCCACTCGCGGCTCACCCCTCCACTTT.

The chain couples TRBV27 to TRBJ2-5; the match to TRBD2 covers 9 bases. The ends lost 3 bases at V and 2 bases at J; junction bases unmatched: 7. The CDR3 is 16 amino acids. CDR1 is MNHEY, CDR2 SMNVEV, per germline (reference sequence). The CDR3 protein is CASSFGAGGGQETQYF. CDR3 DNA: TGTGCCAGCAGTTTTGGGGCGGGAGGGGGGCAAGAGACCCAGTACTTC.

V is TRBV7-2 and J is TRBJ2-7, with TRBD1 matching over 8 bases. This CDR3 region has 14 residues. V dropped 1 base and J dropped 6; count of bases not matched to a gene: 5. Germline CDR1 reads SGHTA; CDR2 reads FQGNSA. The CDR3 DNA reads as TGTGCCAGCAGCTTAGGGACAGGGTTTCGCGAGCAGTACTTC. Residues: CASSLGTGFREQYF.

V is TRBV7-9 and J is TRBJ2-5; tentative D call: TRBD2 (6 bases). Germline CDR1 SEHNR, CDR2 FQNEAQ (reference sequence). The CDR3 loop spans 10 amino acids. Trimming stripped 8 bases from V and 5 bases from J, with 6 bases between. CDR3 sequence: CASGGETQYF. The CDR3 DNA reads as TGTGCCAGCGGAGGGGAGACCCAGTACTTC.

This clone came up a few times. The chain links TRBV28 to TRBJ2-3; D remains ambiguous. V dropped 4 bases and J dropped 8 bases, with 7 bases sitting between them. The CDR3 is made up of 11 amino acids. Germline V gene data show CDR1 as MDHEN and CDR2 as SYDVKM. Here the CDR3 DNA reads TGTGCCAGCAGTTCGATCAGTACGCAGTATTTT. Protein sequence: CASSSISTQYF.

The chain is built from TRBV10-3 and TRBJ2-1, with 10 positions matching TRBD2. V shed 3 bases, J shed 4 bases, and the junction held 21 bases outside the gene matches. Germline-derived CDR1 and CDR2 are ENHRY and SYGVKD. This CDR3 region has 21 residues. This CDR3 reads CAISELAGKRALEILYNEQFF. The DNA of the CDR3 is TGTGCCATCAGTGAACTAGCGGGGAAGAGAGCCTTAGAGATCCTTTACAATGAGCAGTTCTTC.

The chain uses TRBV5-4 and TRBJ1-2; 7 bases align to TRBD1. Germline CDR1 and CDR2: SGHNT and YYREEE (reference sequence). J was trimmed by 7 bases and V by 4 bases; bases with no gene match: 7. The CDR3 covers 13 residues. The CDR3: CASSGQGGGGYTF. The CDR3 DNA reads TGTGCCAGCAGCGGCCAGGGGGGAGGTGGCTACACCTTC.

This clone is a singleton in its sample. A junction boundary mismatches the germline segment, possibly from a read error. The chain is built from TRBV7-9 and TRBJ1-1, with D perhaps TRBD1 (6 bases). CDR3 length equals 14 residues. Germline V CDR1 and CDR2: SEHNR, FQNEAQ (reference sequence). CDR3 DNA: TGTTCCAGCAGACTCGGGACATTGAACACTGAAGCTTTCTTT. Translation gives CSSRLGTLNTEAFF. Using reference TRBV7-9 and TRBJ1-1 for the parts outside the CDR3, the full variable domain is DTGVSQNPRHKITKRGQNVTFRCDPISEHNRLYWYRQTLGQGPEFLTYFQNEAQLEKSRLLSDRFSAERPKGSFSTLEIQRTEQGDSAMYLCSSRLGTLNTEAFFGQGTRLTVV.

The CDR3 bases are TGTGCCAGCAGTTATATGTGGACAGGTTCCGGGGATGAGCAGTTCTTC. This gives the protein CASSYMWTGSGDEQFF. The V and J genes are TRBV6-5 and TRBJ2-1, with 7 bases that match TRBD1. Germline V gene sequence: CDR1 MNHEY, CDR2 SVGAGI. The CDR3 runs to 16 residues. Unmatched junction bases numbered 13, after V lost 3 bases and J lost 8 bases.

This chain links TRBV5-4 with TRBJ1-1, with 9 bases fitting TRBD1. V was clipped by 1 base and J by 4 bases; unmatched bases: 11. Germline CDR1 and CDR2: SGHNT and YYREEE (reference sequence). CDR3 length: 17 residues. The DNA for the CDR3 is TGTGCCAGCAGCTTGTTCCCCTCCGGACAGGGGTCCACTGAAGCTTTCTTT. Protein product: CASSLFPSGQGSTEAFF.

The chain uses TRBV28 and TRBJ2-5, with 9 positions matching TRBD1. Near its end, the DNA agrees better with TRBJ2-7, so the J call may be wrong. The V gene's germline CDR1 is MDHEN and CDR2 SYDVKM. CDR3 length: 13 residues. CDR3 loop: CASIGTGKYEQYF. CDR3 coding DNA: TGTGCCAGCATCGGGACAGGGAAGTACGAGCAGTACTTC.

This rearrangement joins TRBV27 to TRBJ1-2; 10 bases agree with TRBD1. This CDR3 is built from 17 residues. Germline-derived CDR1 and CDR2 are MNHEY and SMNVEV (reference sequence). The V gene end was trimmed by 0 bases and the J gene end by 2 bases; junction bases not matched to a gene: 6. CDR3 amino acids: CASSLSGGQGENYGYTF. Here the CDR3 DNA reads TGTGCCAGCAGTTTATCGGGCGGACAGGGGGAGAACTATGGCTACACCTTC.